This passage covers 18 T cell receptor beta chains from one sample sequenced in a study of STAT5B mutations in CD4+ large granular lymphocyte leukemia (dated by TCRdb to between 2021 and 2024). Receptor libraries were prepared by the immunoSEQ multiplex PCR assay. TCRdb obtained this table from immuneACCESS and retained in-frame rearrangements with V and J assigned. These tables miss some clones; where compared with another copy, unresolved V genes account for less than half of the shortfall, and the remainder is unexplained. Across this sample there are tens of thousands of clones, with around 70% seen only once. 0.85% to 1.2% of the sample lies in the top ten. The sequenced sample was CD4+ T cells from blood buffy coats. These receptor sequences come from a human donor in good health.

This clone was detected only once. J is TRBJ2-3 and V is TRBV5-5; the D is unclear. From germline, CDR1 is SGHKS and CDR2 YYEKEE (reference sequence). Trimming shortened V by 2 bases and J by 4 bases, and 8 bases separated the two germline ends. The CDR3 consists of 13 residues. The CDR3: CASSLLVADTQYF. DNA of the CDR3: TGTGCCAGCAGCTTACTCGTAGCAGATACGCAGTATTTT.

This chain uses TRBV5-5 with TRBJ1-2, with TRBD1 as a possible D gene (6 bases). Germline V gives CDR1 SGHKS, CDR2 YYEKEE (reference sequence). The CDR3 sequence is 15 residues long. Deletions cut 6 bases from V and 2 bases from J, with 17 bases between. CDR3 DNA: TGTGCCAGCAAATGGGGGGACACCACGAACTATGGCTACACCTTC. Its translation: CASKWGDTTNYGYTF.

This clone was found a few times. The V call is TRBV15, the J call TRBJ1-1, with D unresolved. V was cut by 4 bases and J by 1 base, with 4 bases left in between. The germline V gene has CDR1 LNHNV and CDR2 YYDKDF (reference sequence). The CDR3 is 12 residues long. CDR3 DNA sequence: TGTGCCACCAGCAACTGGAACACTGAAGCTTTCTTT. Amino acids: CATSNWNTEAFF.

The chain joins TRBV7-8 to TRBJ2-2, with no clear D. Germline assignment: CDR1 SGHVS and CDR2 FQNEAQ. The CDR3 runs to 12 residues. The V gene lost 1 base and the J gene lost 7 bases, with 4 bases spanning the gap. The DNA of the CDR3 is TGTGCCAGCAGCTTAGAAGTCGGGGAGCTGTTTTTT. Its protein is CASSLEVGELFF.

The CDR3: CASSGLAGSQYF. For the CDR3, the DNA is TGTGCCAGTAGCGGACTAGCGGGATCTCAGTACTTC. The chain combines TRBV19 with TRBJ2-7; 12 bases are a match to TRBD2. The CDR3 covers 12 residues. Looked up from germline, CDR1 is LNHDA and CDR2 is SQIVND (reference sequence). The V segment lost 6 bases and the J segment 10 bases; nucleotides outside the gene matches: 4.

The chain recombines TRBV11-2 with TRBJ2-3; possibly TRBD2 for D (7 bases). CDR3 length: 14 amino acids. Germline CDR1 and CDR2: SGHAT and FQNNGV. The ends were cut back, 5 bases at V and 6 bases at J, with 15 bases in the middle. CDR3 region: CASSPGGGRDTQYF. The CDR3 DNA reads TGTGCCAGCAGCCCGGGCGGGGGCCGGGATACGCAGTATTTT.

J is TRBJ2-7 and V is TRBV29-1; 12 bases match TRBD1. Unmatched junction bases numbered 7, after V lost 4 bases and J lost 0 bases. Germline assignment: CDR1 SQVTM and CDR2 ANQGSEA. The CDR3 totals 16 residues. In DNA, the CDR3 is TGCAGCGTTGGAGGGGGACAGGGGGCGAGCTCCTACGAGCAGTACTTC. This gives the protein CSVGGGQGASSYEQYF.

This clone was seen a single time. V is TRBV2 and J is TRBJ2-5; possibly TRBD2 for D (7 bases). This CDR3 comprises 12 residues. The V and J ends lost 9 bases and 5 bases respectively, with 13 bases between them. The germline gives CDR1 SNHLY, CDR2 FYNNEI. The CDR3 region is CASEGGRETQYF. The CDR3 coding sequence is TGTGCCAGTGAGGGGGGGCGGGAGACCCAGTACTTC.

This clone was recorded a few times. The J gene is TRBJ2-7, the V gene TRBV5-1, with unresolved D. This CDR3 region has 14 residues. Trimming took 0 bases from V and 0 from J, leaving 7 bases between them. Germline lookup yields CDR1 SGHRS and CDR2 YFSETQ. The CDR3 reads CASSLESASYEQYF. For the CDR3, the DNA is TGCGCCAGCAGCTTGGAAAGCGCCTCCTACGAGCAGTACTTC.

This clone has just a few counts. The genes are TRBV27 and TRBJ1-5; D ambiguous. Germline lookup yields CDR1 MNHEY and CDR2 SMNVEV (reference sequence). With 5 bases removed from V and 3 bases from J, the gap between germline ends came to 5 bases. The CDR3 spans 12 residues. CDR3 nucleotide sequence: TGTGCCAGCAGTCCGCACAATCAGCCCCAGCATTTT. This sequence encodes CASSPHNQPQHF.

This sequence joins TRBV15 and TRBJ2-5; TRBD2 agrees at 9 bases. J was trimmed by 4 bases and V by 3 bases; bases with no gene match: 6. Germline-derived CDR1 and CDR2 are LNHNV and YYDKDF (reference sequence). This CDR3 contains 15 residues. CDR3 sequence reads: CATSSSGREGETQYF. The CDR3 coding sequence is TGTGCCACCAGCAGTTCCGGGCGGGAGGGAGAGACCCAGTACTTC. Based on the CDR3 plus reference TRBV15 and TRBJ2-5, the full variable domain is DAMVIQNPRYQVTQFGKPVTLSCSQTLNHNVMYWYQQKSSQAPKLLFHYYDKDFNNEADTPDNFQSRRPNTSFCFLDIRSPGLGDTAMYLCATSSSGREGETQYFGPGTRLLVL.

The gene calls are TRBV2 and TRBJ2-1; 7 bases fit TRBD1. V lost 11 bases and J lost 9; bases outside the gene matches: 16. Germline CDR1 is SNHLY and CDR2 is FYNNEI. This CDR3 has 14 amino acids. The CDR3 is CACNRGEVVGEQFF. The CDR3 DNA is TGTGCCTGTAACAGGGGCGAAGTGGTGGGTGAGCAGTTCTTC.

The V gene is TRBV28, the J gene TRBJ1-6; D perhaps matches TRBD1 (5 bases). The length of the CDR3 is 13 residues. V was shortened by 4 bases and J by 12 bases, with 13 bases between the two germline ends. Germline V gene lookup returns CDR1 MDHEN and CDR2 SYDVKM. The CDR3 sequence is CASSSGRGKPLHF. The CDR3 DNA follows: TGTGCCAGCAGTTCAGGGCGAGGTAAACCCCTCCACTTT. Looking up the rest from reference TRBV28 and TRBJ1-6 gives the full variable domain: DVKVTQSSRYLVKRTGEKVFLECVQDMDHENMFWYRQDPGLGLRLIYFSYDVKMKEKGDIPEGYSVSREKKERFSLILESASTNQTSMYLCASSSGRGKPLHFGNGTRLTVT.

This chain links TRBV30 with TRBJ1-5; 8 nucleotides align to TRBD1. The CDR3 contains 14 residues. The V gene's germline CDR1 is GTSNPN and CDR2 SVGIG (reference sequence). The V and J ends lost 4 bases and 7 bases, in that order; junction bases with no gene match: 9. The CDR3 coding sequence is TGTGCCTGGAAGGGAGACAGGGGAGGACAGCCCCAGCATTTT. Amino acids: CAWKGDRGGQPQHF.

This clone was counted a few times. This chain joins TRBV4-1 and TRBJ1-3, with D possibly TRBD1 on 5 matching bases. The CDR3 is made up of 15 amino acids. CDR1 is MGHRA and CDR2 is YSYEKL in the germline V gene. With 1 base removed from V and 4 bases from J, the gap between germline ends came to 11 bases. CDR3 amino acids: CASSQAWGSGNTIYF. Written as DNA, the CDR3 is TGCGCCAGCAGCCAAGCATGGGGGTCCGGAAACACCATATATTTT.

The chain recombines TRBV5-8 with TRBJ2-1, with D possibly matching TRBD2 (6 bases). The CDR3 spans 16 residues. From germline, CDR1 is SGHTS and CDR2 YDEGEE. Trimming left V 2 bases short and J 7 bases short, with 19 bases between. The chain's CDR3 is CASSFRERMGRNEQFF. For the CDR3, the DNA is TGTGCCAGCAGCTTTCGGGAGCGAATGGGTAGAAATGAGCAGTTCTTC. The complete variable domain, with remaining parts taken from reference TRBV5-8 and TRBJ2-1, reads EAGVTQSPTHLIKTRGQQATLRCSPISGHTSVYWYQQALGLGLQFLLWYDEGEERNRGNFPPRFSGRQFPNYSSELNVNALELEDSALYLCASSFRERMGRNEQFFGPGTRLTVL.

This chain links TRBV12-1 with TRBJ2-1; the listed D gene, TRBD2, was not tested against the DNA. TRBV12-1 constitutes a pseudogene. This CDR3 comprises 19 residues. The CDR3 loop is CASSLSGRPSSKSYNEQFF. The CDR3 DNA sequence: TGTGCCAGCAGCTTGAGCGGGAGGCCCTCTTCGAAATCCTACAATGAGCAGTTCTTC.

This chain connects TRBV28 to TRBJ1-3; D may be TRBD1 (5 bases). Between the trimmed V and J ends, which lost 4 bases and 7 bases, there was a span of 11 bases. CDR1 and CDR2 from the germline V gene are MDHEN and SYDVKM. The CDR3 spans 13 residues. CDR3 nucleotide sequence: TGTGCCAGCAGTTCACCGTGGGGGAACACCATATATTTT. Protein product: CASSSPWGNTIYF. Complete variable domain (other parts from reference TRBV28 and TRBJ1-3): DVKVTQSSRYLVKRTGEKVFLECVQDMDHENMFWYRQDPGLGLRLIYFSYDVKMKEKGDIPEGYSVSREKKERFSLILESASTNQTSMYLCASSSPWGNTIYFGEGSWLTVV.